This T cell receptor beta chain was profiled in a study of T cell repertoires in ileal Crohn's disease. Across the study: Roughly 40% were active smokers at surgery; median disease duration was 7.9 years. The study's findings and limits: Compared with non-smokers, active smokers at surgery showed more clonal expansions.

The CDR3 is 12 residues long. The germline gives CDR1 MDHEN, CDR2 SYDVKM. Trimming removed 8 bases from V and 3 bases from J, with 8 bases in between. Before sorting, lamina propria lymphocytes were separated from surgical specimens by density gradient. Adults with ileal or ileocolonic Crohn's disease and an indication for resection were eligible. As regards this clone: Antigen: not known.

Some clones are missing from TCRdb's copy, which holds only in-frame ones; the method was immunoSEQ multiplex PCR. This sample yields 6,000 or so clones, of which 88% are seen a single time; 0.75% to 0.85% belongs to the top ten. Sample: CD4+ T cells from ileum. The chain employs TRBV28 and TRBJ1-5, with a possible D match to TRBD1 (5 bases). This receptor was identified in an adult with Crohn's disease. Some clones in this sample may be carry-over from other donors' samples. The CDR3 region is CASGANNQPQHF. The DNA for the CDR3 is TGTGCCAGCGGGGCGAACAATCAGCCCCAGCATTTT.